The source of this T cell receptor beta chain is a study of blood T cell repertoires in COVID-19 (dated by TCRdb to 2018 to 2021). A note on the overall study: Samples from collaborators originated in the United States, Italy and Spain and spanned both the acute and convalescent phases of COVID-19. The material from the prospective study consisted of cDNA or gDNA derived from T cells, B-cell-depleted T cells, or PBMCs. The dataset comprised deeply sampled blood TCRbeta repertoires from subjects exposed to, actively infected with, or recovered from COVID-19. The repertoires were released in a freely available public database intended as a resource for research on the immune response to SARS-CoV-2. The samples were drawn from the first 160 participants of the ongoing ImmuneRACE study and from 1,254 subjects provided by 6 global collaborators. The sample metadata nearly always contained a de-identified subject ID, COVID-19 status, age in years and sex. HLA class I and class II types, where available, came from metadata supplied by the sample provider rather than from assay-based typing.

Worth noting for this clone: Its binding antigen is unknown. Qualities for individual bases were not recorded, and no much larger clone is one base off.

TCRbeta CDR3 regions were amplified from genomic DNA using the immunoSEQ Assay, a bias-controlled multiplex PCR. The published analysis was carried out like this. The number of nucleated cells in each sample was estimated from the amplification of reference gene primers within the assay. To quantify the absolute abundance of each unique TCRbeta CDR3 rearrangement, sequence reads were collapsed and filtered. For each sample, productive Simpson clonality was calculated as the square root of Simpson's diversity index over productive rearrangements. In TCRdb, the immuneACCESS table is reduced to in-frame sequences with V and J assigned. These tables do not hold every clone; where another copy was compared, an unresolved V gene accounts for under half, and the others remain unexplained. That table is the source of V, J and clone size, and D and trimming were worked out from the DNA. Counted in this sample were under 130,000 clones; 65% to 90% of them appeared once. The ten largest clones represent about 3.9% of the sample.

The collaborating institutions used their own protocols to collect whole blood in K2EDTA tubes. For TCRbeta analysis, collaborators shipped samples as frozen whole blood, isolated PBMCs, or DNA extracted from either of those sample types. Beyond this particular receptor, the publication reports: How much clinical and demographic metadata was included differed by source and by participant, and the metadata was provided uncurated.

The CDR3, cysteine through phenylalanine, is 15 amino acids long. Only CDR3 DNA is held: 45 bases, read in frame from base 1. The germline V gene encodes CDR1 SGHVS and CDR2 FNYEAQ. Germline trimming amounts to 5 bases on V and 2 bases on J, with 5 as the count of junction bases outside the gene matches. The chain employs TRBV7-6 and TRBJ2-3, and 9 junctional nucleotides match TRBD1. This clonotype was obtained from a man aged 45-60 years with acute or convalescent COVID-19. Sequencing was carried out using peripheral blood. CDR3 sequence: CASSPGDRDTDTQYF. The sequenced DNA is TGTGCCAGCAGCCCAGGGGACAGGGACACAGATACGCAGTATTTT.